The 17 T cell receptor beta chains reported below all come from one sample, sequenced in a study of vaccination and CD4 T cells after COVID-19. These TCRs are of unknown antigen specificity. The treatment was: roughly ten-day PBMC culture with coronavirus spike peptide pools or control peptides (ViraFEST assay). Oncomine TCR Beta short-read sequencing was applied to DNA from cultured CD4+ T cells. From the PCR reads, TCRdb called clonotypes with MiXCR, one entry per CDR3 protein. The profile shows more than 7,500 distinct CDR3 sequences, more than 20% of them singletons. The specimen was cultured CD4+ T cells from blood. The receptors here all came from a human donor with COVID-19.

For this clonotype: A read error may produce the germline difference seen at one junction end. The chain is built from TRBV6-5 and TRBJ1-5; no firm D call. CDR3 length: 13 residues. Germline CDR1 reads MNHEY; CDR2 reads SVGAGI. CDR3 protein: CVSHFSSNQPQHF. Written as DNA, the CDR3 is TGTGTCAGCCATTTCTCGAGCAATCAGCCCCAGCATTTT.

The J gene is TRBJ1-3, the V gene TRBV6-1; tentative D call: TRBD1 (6 bases). V lost 8 bases and J 0 bases, leaving 14 bases between the germline ends. CDR3 length: 15 amino acids. Per the germline V gene, CDR1 is MNHNS and CDR2 is SASEGT. Here the CDR3 reads CASRQTGNSGNTIYF. As DNA, the CDR3 is TGTGCCAGCCGGCAGACAGGAAACTCTGGAAACACCATATATTTT.

This clonotype occurred once. This rearrangement joins TRBV5-1 to TRBJ1-6, with D perhaps matching TRBD1 (6 bases). The V gene's germline CDR1 is SGHRS and CDR2 YFSETQ. This CDR3 is built from 17 residues. Trimming stripped 0 bases from V and 7 bases from J, with 17 bases between. In DNA form, the CDR3 reads TGCGCCAGCAGCTTGGGGCCGGATGGACAGTTCAATTCACCCCTCCACTTT. This translates into CASSLGPDGQFNSPLHF.

This clonotype was counted a few times. The chain couples TRBV5-4 to TRBJ2-7; 7 nucleotides match TRBD1. This CDR3 comprises 17 residues. The J segment lost 5 bases and the V segment lost 3 bases, leaving 17 bases of the junction unmatched. CDR1 is SGHNT and CDR2 is YYREEE in the germline V gene (reference sequence). Written as DNA, the CDR3 is TGTGCCAGCAGCTCGTTAGCCCCTCGGACAGGTTCCCACGAGCAGTACTTC. Its translation is CASSSLAPRTGSHEQYF.

The genes are TRBV5-8 and TRBJ2-3, with TRBD1 matching 9 bases. The CDR3 contains 15 residues. The J segment lost 4 bases and the V segment lost 6 bases, leaving 9 bases of the junction unmatched. Looked up from germline, CDR1 is SGHTS and CDR2 is YDEGEE. CDR3: CASTKGDRVADTQYF. DNA of the CDR3: TGTGCCAGCACAAAAGGGGACAGGGTGGCAGATACGCAGTATTTT.

This clonotype was counted between two and nine times. The chain couples TRBV11-2 to TRBJ1-2; D is ambiguous. The CDR3 runs to 15 residues. Germline CDR1 reads SGHAT; CDR2 reads FQNNGV. The germline V and J ends were trimmed by 2 bases and 6 bases, with 16 bases remaining between them. The CDR3: CASSLITRGSDGYTF. The CDR3 coding sequence is TGTGCCAGCAGCTTAATAACACGGGGATCGGATGGCTACACCTTC.

The chain couples TRBV7-2 to TRBJ1-1; D gene ambiguous. V was cut by 1 base and J by 6 bases, with 6 bases left in between. Germline V lookup: CDR1 SGHTA, CDR2 FQGNSA. This CDR3 spans 12 amino acids. This CDR3 is CASSLVTSEAFF. CDR3 coding DNA: TGTGCCAGCAGCTTAGTAACATCTGAAGCTTTCTTT.

This clonotype appeared a few times. The chain combines TRBV7-9 with TRBJ2-5; 7 nucleotides align to TRBD1. V dropped 5 bases and J dropped 3; count of bases not matched to a gene: 9. Germline CDR1 SEHNR, CDR2 FQNEAQ (reference sequence). There are 15 residues in the CDR3. The CDR3 here is CASSRPGTVKETQYF. The CDR3 DNA reads as TGTGCCAGCAGCCGGCCCGGGACAGTCAAAGAGACCCAGTACTTC.

This clonotype was found a few times. The DNA for the CDR3 is TGTGCCAGCAGAAAAGCGGGGTCCACCTACGAGCAGTACTTC. Translated, it gives CASRKAGSTYEQYF. This sequence joins TRBV6-2 or TRBV6-3 and TRBJ2-7; 7 positions agree with TRBD2. The CDR3 is made up of 14 amino acids. V gave up 6 bases and J gave up 2 bases; unmatched junction bases: 7. Germline loops: CDR1 MNHEY, CDR2 SVGEGT.

A few counts support this clonotype. The V call is TRBV20-1, the J call TRBJ2-7, with a possible D match to TRBD1 (5 bases). The CDR3 runs 13 residues. Germline V lookup: CDR1 DFQATT, CDR2 SNEGSKA (reference sequence). V gave up 2 bases and J gave up 5 bases, with 13 bases separating them. As DNA, the CDR3 is TGCAGTGCTAGACCAGGGCTCCGCGACGAGCAGTACTTC. This gives the protein CSARPGLRDEQYF.

This clonotype was recorded a few times. This rearrangement joins TRBV18 to TRBJ1-2, with D unresolved. CDR1 is KGHSH, CDR2 LQKENI, per germline. The CDR3 sequence is 13 residues long. The germline V and J ends were trimmed by 0 bases and 6 bases, with 8 bases remaining between them. CDR3 protein: CASSPPGRNGYTF. CDR3 nucleotides: TGTGCCAGCTCACCACCGGGCAGGAATGGCTACACCTTC. The full variable domain, its missing parts supplied by reference TRBV18 and TRBJ1-2, is NAGVMQNPRHLVRRRGQEARLRCSPMKGHSHVYWYRQLPEEGLKFMVYLQKENIIDESGMPKERFSAEFPKEGPSILRIQQVVRGDSAAYFCASSPPGRNGYTFGSGTRLTVV.

CDR3 coding DNA: TGTGCCAGCAGCCCGGGACCGAGCTCCTACGAGCAGTACTTC. Translation gives CASSPGPSSYEQYF. V is TRBV5-4 and J is TRBJ2-7, with D tentatively TRBD1 or TRBD2 (5 bases each). V was shortened by 4 bases and J by 0 bases, with 11 bases between the two germline ends. Germline V gives CDR1 SGHNT, CDR2 YYREEE (reference sequence). CDR3 length: 14 amino acids.

The genes are TRBV6-2 or TRBV6-3 and TRBJ2-1; D is unclear. This CDR3 has 14 residues. The germline gives CDR1 MNHEY, CDR2 SVGEGT. The V gene lost 7 bases and the J gene lost 2 bases, with 12 bases spanning the gap. The CDR3 DNA follows: TGTGCCAGCACCCCTAAGGTGACCTACAATGAGCAGTTCTTC. Protein sequence: CASTPKVTYNEQFF.

This chain uses TRBV4-3 with TRBJ2-2; D is unclear. The CDR3 is 17 amino acids. The germline gives CDR1 LGHNA, CDR2 YSLEER. Trimming stripped 0 bases from V and 0 bases from J, with 11 bases between. The CDR3 sequence is CASSQDLSVSNTGELFF. CDR3 DNA: TGCGCCAGCAGCCAAGATCTAAGCGTATCGAACACCGGGGAGCTGTTTTTT.

The V and J genes are TRBV5-4 and TRBJ1-2; D remains unclear. The ends were cut back, 7 bases at V and 8 bases at J, with 18 bases in the middle. This CDR3 comprises 13 residues. CDR1 is SGHNT and CDR2 is YYREEE in the germline V gene (reference sequence). The CDR3 DNA follows: TGTGCCAGCGGGAATTTCCTGGGTGGGGGCTACACCTTC. Its protein product is CASGNFLGGGYTF.

This clonotype showed up just a few times. The chain uses TRBV19 and TRBJ1-5; 7 nucleotides match TRBD1. The CDR3 extends over 15 amino acids. Trimming cost V 6 bases and J 4 bases; bases outside gene matches: 9. Germline CDR1 is LNHDA and CDR2 is SQIVND (reference sequence). Here the CDR3 reads CASRDLQGINQPQHF. The DNA for the CDR3 is TGTGCCAGTAGAGATTTACAGGGGATTAATCAGCCCCAGCATTTT.

This clonotype was picked up a small number of times. The V gene is TRBV28, the J gene TRBJ1-2, with D hard to call. V lost 4 bases and J 3 bases, leaving 6 bases between the germline ends. This CDR3 is 12 amino acids long. The germline gives CDR1 MDHEN, CDR2 SYDVKM. Written as DNA, the CDR3 is TGTGCCAGCAGTTACCAGGACTATGGCTACACCTTC. Protein sequence: CASSYQDYGYTF.